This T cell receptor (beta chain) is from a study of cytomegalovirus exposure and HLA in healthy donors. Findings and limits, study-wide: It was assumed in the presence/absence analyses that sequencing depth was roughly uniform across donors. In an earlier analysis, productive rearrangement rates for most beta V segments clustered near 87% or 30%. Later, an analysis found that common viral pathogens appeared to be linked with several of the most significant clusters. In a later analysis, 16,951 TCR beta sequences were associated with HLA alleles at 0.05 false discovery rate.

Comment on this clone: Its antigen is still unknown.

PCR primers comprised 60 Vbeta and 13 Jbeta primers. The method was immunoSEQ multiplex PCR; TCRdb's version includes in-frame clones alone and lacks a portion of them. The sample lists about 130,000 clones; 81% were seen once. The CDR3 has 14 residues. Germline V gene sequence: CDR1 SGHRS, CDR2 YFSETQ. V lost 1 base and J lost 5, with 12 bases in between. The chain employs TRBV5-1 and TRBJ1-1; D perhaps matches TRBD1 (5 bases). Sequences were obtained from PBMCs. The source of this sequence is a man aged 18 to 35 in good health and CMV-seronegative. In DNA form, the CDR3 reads TGCGCCAGCAGCTTGTGGGGGGAAACGACTGAAGCTTTCTTT. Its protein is CASSLWGETTEAFF.